This TCR beta chain is drawn from a study of breast tumors, draining lymph nodes, adjacent tissues. General study results and limits: The lymph node origin of tumor T cells was framed as consistent with a hypothesis, not demonstrated.

One entry per CDR3 protein, called by TCRdb with MiXCR from the multiplex PCR reads. The sample has about 180,000 distinct CDR3 sequences, approximately 33% seen once. About this clonotype itself: Antigen unknown.

The lymph nodes were axillary draining lymph nodes from breast cancer patients. This clonotype originated in a female donor with breast cancer. Some clones in this sample may be carry-over from other donors' samples. What was sequenced was axillary lymph node tissue.

The CDR3 bases are TGTGCCAGCAGATCAAGGGGCAACAGCAGTGCGCCGGACCAAGCAACTAATGAAAAACTGTTTTTT. Protein sequence: CASRSRGNSSAPDQATNEKLFF. The chain combines TRBV7-6 with TRBJ1-4; tentatively, D is TRBD1 (5 bases). Trimming pared 6 bases from V and 0 bases from J, leaving 32 bases between. The CDR3 sequence is 22 residues long. Germline-derived CDR1 and CDR2 are SGHVS and FNYEAQ.